This TCR beta chain was profiled in a study of blood T cells in healthy people across ages. Study-level results: Age advanced and TCR beta diversity per million T cells fell, roughly linearly.

Primed by a sample-barcoded 5' primer and a J-beta primer mix, a second PCR proceeded for roughly 7 to 12 cycles. Every individual sample yielded 3 million or more paired-end reads (each containing CDR3). TCRdb re-analysed the 5' RACE reads in MiXCR, keeping a single row per CDR3 protein. In the table there are more than 800,000 distinct CDR3 sequences, more than 40% of which are singletons. This clonotype was observed a handful of times. Its target is not known. In germline, CDR1 is SGHAT, CDR2 FQNNGV. The CDR3 totals 15 residues. After removal of 1 base from V and 3 bases from J, the junction contained 6 bases not matched to a gene.

The sample consisted of blood. The chain uses TRBV11-2 and TRBJ2-7; 7 nucleotides align to TRBD1. This clonotype was sampled from a woman aged 60-70 years in good health. The CDR3 protein is CASSLGGQGDYEQYF. The CDR3 nucleotides are TGTGCCAGCAGCTTAGGAGGGCAGGGGGACTACGAGCAGTACTTC.